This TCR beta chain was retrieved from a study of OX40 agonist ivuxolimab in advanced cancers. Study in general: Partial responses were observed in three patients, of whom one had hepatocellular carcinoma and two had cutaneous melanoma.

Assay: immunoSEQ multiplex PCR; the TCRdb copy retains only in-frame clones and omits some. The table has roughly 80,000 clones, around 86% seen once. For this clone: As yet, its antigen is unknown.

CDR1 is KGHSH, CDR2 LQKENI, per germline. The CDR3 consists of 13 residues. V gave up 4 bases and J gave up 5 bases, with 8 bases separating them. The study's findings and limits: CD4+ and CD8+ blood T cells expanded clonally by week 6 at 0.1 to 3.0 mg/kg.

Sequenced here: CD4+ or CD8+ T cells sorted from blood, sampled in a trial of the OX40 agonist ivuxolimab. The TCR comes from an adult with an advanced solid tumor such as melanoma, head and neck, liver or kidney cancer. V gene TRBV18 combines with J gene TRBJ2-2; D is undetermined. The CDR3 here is CASSLLFTGELFF. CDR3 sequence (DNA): TGTGCCAGCTCACTCCTCTTTACCGGGGAGCTGTTTTTT.